The sequence of this T cell receptor (beta chain) was determined in a study of cytomegalovirus exposure and HLA in healthy donors. This CDR3 is built from 14 residues. The germline V gene encodes CDR1 MGHRA and CDR2 YSYEKL. V dropped 5 bases and J dropped 5 bases, with 10 bases sitting between them. Regarding this clone: Its specificity is unknown.

The study, taken as a whole, reports: V segments that were indistinguishable, TRBV6-2 and TRBV6-3 among them, were omitted from analysis. In a later analysis, at a false discovery rate of 0.05, roughly 17,000 TCR beta sequences matched HLA alleles.

The PCR used 60 Vbeta and 13 Jbeta primers. Assay used: immunoSEQ multiplex PCR; TCRdb lists only in-frame clones, some missing. Of 140,000 to 150,000 clones listed, more than 75% are singletons. The sample comprised PBMCs. The chain joins TRBV4-1 to TRBJ1-6; D may be TRBD1 (5 bases). The clonotype comes from a female donor in good health and CMV-seronegative. This CDR3 reads CASSFRGDNSPLHF. Written as DNA, the CDR3 is TGCGCCAGCAGCTTCCGGGGGGATAATTCACCCCTCCACTTT.